Below, 6 T cell receptor beta chains from the same sample are listed, as sequenced in a study of CD8 T cells in ankylosing spondylitis. MiXCR, run by TCRdb on the 5' RACE reads, gives a single entry per CDR3 protein. The sample shows some 200,000 distinct CDR3 sequences, roughly 13% of them seen only once. Sequenced sample: blood, either unsorted or a sorted T cell fraction (not recorded which). Receptor source: a male donor with ankylosing spondylitis or in good health (not recorded which).

This sequence joins TRBV5-1 and TRBJ2-5; 8 bases line up with TRBD1. Germline CDR1 and CDR2: SGHRS and YFSETQ. The V segment lost 4 bases and the J segment 0 bases; nucleotides outside the gene matches: 5. CDR3 size: 15 residues. The CDR3 spells CASSHRDRYQETQYF. In nucleotides, the CDR3 is TGCGCCAGCAGCCACCGGGACAGGTACCAAGAGACCCAGTACTTC.

V is TRBV9 and J is TRBJ2-5; TRBD2 matches at 9 bases. V lost 3 bases to trimming and J lost 4 bases; unmatched junction nucleotides: 7. CDR3 size: 15 residues. Germline V gene data show CDR1 as SGDLS and CDR2 as YYNGEE. The CDR3 nucleotides are TGTGCCAGCAGCGCCCAGACTAGCGGTGGAGAGACCCAGTACTTC. Protein product: CASSAQTSGGETQYF.

A remark on this clonotype: A much larger clone is a single base away; this may be a read error. The V gene is TRBV4-1, the J gene TRBJ2-7; a possible D gene is TRBD1 (5 bases). The length of the CDR3 is 15 residues. The germline V gene encodes CDR1 MGHRA and CDR2 YSYEKL. The CDR3 spells CASGQESGNSYEQYF. The CDR3 bases are TGCGCCAGCGGCCAAGAGTCAGGGAACTCCTACGAGCAGTACTTC.

This clonotype showed up just a few times. The genes are TRBV29-1 and TRBJ1-2, with D perhaps matching TRBD1 (6 bases). The germline gives CDR1 SQVTM, CDR2 ANQGSEA. Trimming removed 2 bases from V and 4 bases from J, with 8 bases in between. CDR3 length: 12 residues. The CDR3 sequence: CSVEQGPYGYTF. The CDR3, as DNA: TGCAGCGTTGAACAGGGGCCCTATGGCTACACCTTC.

The sample holds a few counts of this clonotype. The V call is TRBV11-1, the J call TRBJ2-1, with TRBD1 matching over 7 bases. The germline V gene encodes CDR1 SGHAT and CDR2 FQDESV (reference sequence). The CDR3 is 18 amino acids. V lost 8 bases, J lost 12 bases, and 28 bases stayed unmatched. The CDR3 reads CASLTPSGGTHPALTQFF. The CDR3 region has the DNA TGTGCCAGCCTCACCCCTTCAGGGGGAACCCACCCGGCCCTTACGCAGTTCTTC.

This clonotype was detected only once. The V call is TRBV29-1, the J call TRBJ1-1; perhaps TRBD1 as D (6 bases). Germline CDR1 SQVTM, CDR2 ANQGSEA. The CDR3 sequence is 17 residues long. Trimming pared 1 base from V and 0 bases from J, leaving 18 bases between. This CDR3 is CSVEGRVGQPMNTEAFF. In DNA, the CDR3 is TGCAGCGTTGAAGGTAGGGTCGGACAGCCTATGAACACTGAAGCTTTCTTT.